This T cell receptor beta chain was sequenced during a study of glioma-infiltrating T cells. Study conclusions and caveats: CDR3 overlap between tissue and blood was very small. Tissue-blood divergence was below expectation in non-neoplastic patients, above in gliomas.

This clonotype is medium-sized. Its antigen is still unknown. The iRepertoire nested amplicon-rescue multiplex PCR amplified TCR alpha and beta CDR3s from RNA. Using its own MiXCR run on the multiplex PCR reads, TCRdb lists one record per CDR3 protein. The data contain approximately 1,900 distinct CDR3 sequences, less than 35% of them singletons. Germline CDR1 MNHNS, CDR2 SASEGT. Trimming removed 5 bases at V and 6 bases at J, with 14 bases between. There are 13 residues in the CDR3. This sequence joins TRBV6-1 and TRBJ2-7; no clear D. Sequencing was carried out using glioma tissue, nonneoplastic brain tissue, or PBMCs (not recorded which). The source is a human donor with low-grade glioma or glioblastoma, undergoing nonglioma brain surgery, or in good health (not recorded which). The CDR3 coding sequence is TGTGCCAGCAGTTATTACGGTAAAGGCGAGCAGTACTTC. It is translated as CASSYYGKGEQYF.